This is a list of T cell receptor beta chains from one sample in a study of cytomegalovirus exposure and HLA in healthy donors. Measured with immunoSEQ multiplex PCR; TCRdb has only the in-frame clones, and not every one. Counted here are approximately 60,000 clones, roughly 93% occurring once; the ten biggest clones make up under 6.5%. The material sequenced was PBMCs. Receptors originate from a woman aged 18-29 years in good health and CMV-seronegative. CDR3s include the opening cysteine and the closing phenylalanine or tryptophan. D genes are given only for firm matches. Only part of the rows carry a size: once, few, many, or a class if the clone is expanded.

TRBV18	NA	TRBJ1-2	TRBD1	TGTGCCAGCTCACGGACAGGGACGGATGGCTACACCTTC	CASSRTGTDGYTF
TRBV5-1	NA	TRBJ2-3	TRBD2	TGCGCCAGCAGCTCGACTAGCGGGGGGGACACGCAGTATTTT	CASSSTSGGDTQYF
TRBV5-4	once	TRBJ2-4	NA	TGTGCCAGCAGCTTGCCAGGGGCGCAAAACATTCAGTACTTC	CASSLPGAQNIQYF
TRBV30	NA	TRBJ1-3	NA	TGTGCCTGGAGTGTTCTCAGGGTCATATATTTT	CAWSVLRVIYF
TRBV4-3	once	TRBJ2-2	TRBD2	TGCGCCAGCAGCCAACTTTACCGGCCCAGCAAGCGGGAGGGGAACACCGGGGAGCTGTTTTTT	CASSQLYRPSKREGNTGELFF
TRBV7-2	NA	TRBJ2-7	NA	TGTGCCAGCAGCTTTGACAGGTACGAGCAGTACTTC	CASSFDRYEQYF
TRBV9	NA	TRBJ2-1	TRBD1	TGTGCCAGCAGCTATCAAACAACAGGGGATAATGAGCAGTTCTTC	CASSYQTTGDNEQFF
TRBV6-4	NA	TRBJ2-6	NA	TGTGCCAGCAGTGACTCCGGGGGAGGCTCTGGGGCCAACGTCCTGACTTTC	CASSDSGGGSGANVLTF
TRBV25-1	NA	TRBJ1-2	TRBD1	TGTGCCAGCAGTGAATTAGGAAGGGACAGTCACTATGGCTACACCTTC	CASSELGRDSHYGYTF
TRBV19	NA	TRBJ1-2	TRBD1	TGTGCCAGTTGGAACCGGGTCCACAGGGGATTAATAAGCTACACCTTC	CASWNRVHRGLISYTF
TRBV7-9	once	TRBJ2-2	NA	TGTGCCAGCAACCCAACAGTGAACACCGGGGAGCTGTTTTTT	CASNPTVNTGELFF
TRBV5-4	NA	TRBJ2-3	NA	TGTGCCAGCAGCTTGCCGGGACTTTTCACAGATACGCAGTATTTT	CASSLPGLFTDTQYF
TRBV27	once	TRBJ1-1	NA	TGTGCCAGCAGTTTTTCCCCGCAAACAGGGAACACTGAAGCTTTCTTT	CASSFSPQTGNTEAFF
TRBV19	NA	TRBJ2-5	TRBD2	TGTGCCAGTAGTGAAATAGCGGGGGGACAAGAGACCCAGTACTTC	CASSEIAGGQETQYF
TRBV5-4	NA	TRBJ2-1	NA	TGTGCCAGCAGCTCGCCGACAGACTACAATGAGCAGTTCTTC	CASSSPTDYNEQFF
TRBV30	NA	TRBJ1-5	NA	TGTGCCTGGAGTTTCTTTGAGGGCATCGATCAGCCCCAGCATTTT	CAWSFFEGIDQPQHF
TRBV2	NA	TRBJ2-2	NA	TGTGCCAGCAGTCGCGGGACTGGGGGCACCGGGGAGCTGTTTTTT	CASSRGTGGTGELFF
TRBV14	once	TRBJ2-5	NA	TGTGCCAGCAGCCAAGATATGACAGTAGGGACCCAGTACTTC	CASSQDMTVGTQYF
TRBV7-2	few	TRBJ2-1	TRBD2	TGTGCCAGCAGCCCTCAATCGGGACTAGCGGGAGGAACCTACAATGAGCAGTTCTTC	CASSPQSGLAGGTYNEQFF
TRBV15	NA	TRBJ2-5	TRBD1	TGTGCCACCAGCAGAGATCCGGCAGGGGGACGAGAGACCCAGTACTTC	CATSRDPAGGRETQYF
TRBV25-1	once	TRBJ1-1	NA	TGTGCCAGCAGTGAATCCCCGTGGGGGGTCACTGAAGCTTTCTTT	CASSESPWGVTEAFF
TRBV27	NA	TRBJ2-5	TRBD2	TGTGCCAGCAGTTTACTACCCGGACTAGCGGGAGAAGAGACCCAGTACTTC	CASSLLPGLAGEETQYF
TRBV6-4	NA	TRBJ1-5	TRBD1	TGTGCCAGCAACGGGACAGGGCGGCCCCAGCATTTT	CASNGTGRPQHF
TRBV5-1	NA	TRBJ2-2	NA	TGCGCCAGCAGCTCTGGGGCCCTGATGAACACCGGGGAGCTGTTTTTT	CASSSGALMNTGELFF
TRBV7-2	NA	TRBJ1-2	NA	TGTGCCAGCAGCTTAGACCCAACGGGTGGCTACACCTTC	CASSLDPTGGYTF
TRBV15	NA	TRBJ2-1	TRBD2	TGTGCCACCAGCAGAGATCAAGGAGCGGGGGCCACAAATGAGCAGTTCTTC	CATSRDQGAGATNEQFF
TRBV19	NA	TRBJ1-1	NA	TGTGCCAGTAGTAAACAGGGTATCACTGAAGCTTTCTTT	CASSKQGITEAFF
TRBV7-8	NA	TRBJ1-4	NA	TGTGCCAGCAGCCCTAGTTCGGGTCATGAAAAACTGTTTTTT	CASSPSSGHEKLFF
TRBV5-4	once	TRBJ2-3	TRBD2	TGTGCCAGCAGTAAACCCCCCGGGGGGGGCACAGATACGCAGTATTTT	CASSKPPGGGTDTQYF
TRBV19	NA	TRBJ2-3	NA	TGTGCCAGTAGGCCCCCAAAAGGGGAGGGCACAGATACGCAGTATTTT	CASRPPKGEGTDTQYF
TRBV11-2	NA	TRBJ1-2	NA	TGTGCCAGCAGCTTAGGGGCAGGGCCACGCGCCAACTATGGCTACACCTTC	CASSLGAGPRANYGYTF
TRBV2	NA	TRBJ1-3	NA	TGTGCCAGCAGTGACTGGGGGCGCCGAAACACCATATATTTT	CASSDWGRRNTIYF